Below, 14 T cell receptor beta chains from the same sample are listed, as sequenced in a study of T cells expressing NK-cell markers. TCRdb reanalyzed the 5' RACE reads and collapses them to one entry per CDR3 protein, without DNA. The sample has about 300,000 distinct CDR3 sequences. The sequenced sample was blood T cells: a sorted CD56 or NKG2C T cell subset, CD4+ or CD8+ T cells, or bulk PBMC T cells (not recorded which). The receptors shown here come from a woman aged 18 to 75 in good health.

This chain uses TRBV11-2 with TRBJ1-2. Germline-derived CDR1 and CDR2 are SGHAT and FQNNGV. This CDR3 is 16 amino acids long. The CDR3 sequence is CASSLNPGNGNYGYTF.

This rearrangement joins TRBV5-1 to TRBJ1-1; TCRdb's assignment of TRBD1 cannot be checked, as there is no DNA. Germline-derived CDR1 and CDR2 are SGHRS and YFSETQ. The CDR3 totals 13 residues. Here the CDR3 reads CASSLEDRGEAFF.

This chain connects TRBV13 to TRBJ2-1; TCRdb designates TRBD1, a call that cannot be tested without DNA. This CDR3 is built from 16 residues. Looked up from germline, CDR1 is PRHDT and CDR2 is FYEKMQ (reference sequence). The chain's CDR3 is CASSLVDRAWGNEQFF.

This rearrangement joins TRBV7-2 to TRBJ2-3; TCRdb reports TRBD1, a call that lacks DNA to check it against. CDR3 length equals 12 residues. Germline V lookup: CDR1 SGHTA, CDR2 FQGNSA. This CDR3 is CASSQGGDTQYF.

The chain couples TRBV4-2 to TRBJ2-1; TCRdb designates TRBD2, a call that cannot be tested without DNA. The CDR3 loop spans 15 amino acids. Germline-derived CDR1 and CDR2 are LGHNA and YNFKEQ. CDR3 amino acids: CASSQGASGNNEQFF.

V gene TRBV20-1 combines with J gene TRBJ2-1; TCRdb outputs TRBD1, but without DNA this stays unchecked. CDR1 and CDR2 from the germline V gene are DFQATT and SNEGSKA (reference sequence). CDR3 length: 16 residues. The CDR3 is CSARELTGLSYNEQFF.

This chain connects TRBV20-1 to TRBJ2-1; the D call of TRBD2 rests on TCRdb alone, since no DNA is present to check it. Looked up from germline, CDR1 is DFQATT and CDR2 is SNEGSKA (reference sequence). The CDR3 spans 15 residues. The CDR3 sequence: CSAKLLAGGYNEQFF.

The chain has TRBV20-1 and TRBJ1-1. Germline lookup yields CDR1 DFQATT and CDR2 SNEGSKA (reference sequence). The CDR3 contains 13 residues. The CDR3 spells CSAIRKVNTEAFF.

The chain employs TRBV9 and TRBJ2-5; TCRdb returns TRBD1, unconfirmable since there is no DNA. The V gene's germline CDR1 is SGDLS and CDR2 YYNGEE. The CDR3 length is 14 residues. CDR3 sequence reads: CASTPGGLVKTQYF. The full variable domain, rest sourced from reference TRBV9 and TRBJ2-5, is DSGVTQTPKHLITATGQRVTLRCSPRSGDLSVYWYQQSLDQGLQFLIQYYNGEERAKGNILERFSAQQFPDLHSELNLSSLELGDSALYFCASTPGGLVKTQYFGPGTRLLVL.

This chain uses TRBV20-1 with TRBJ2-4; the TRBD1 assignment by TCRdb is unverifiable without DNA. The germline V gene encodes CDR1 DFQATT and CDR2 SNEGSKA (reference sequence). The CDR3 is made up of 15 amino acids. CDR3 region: CSARVTGFRGNIQYF.

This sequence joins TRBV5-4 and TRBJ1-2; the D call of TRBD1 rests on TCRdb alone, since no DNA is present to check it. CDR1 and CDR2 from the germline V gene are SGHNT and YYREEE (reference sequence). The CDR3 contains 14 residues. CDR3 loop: CASSWAGQNYGYTF.

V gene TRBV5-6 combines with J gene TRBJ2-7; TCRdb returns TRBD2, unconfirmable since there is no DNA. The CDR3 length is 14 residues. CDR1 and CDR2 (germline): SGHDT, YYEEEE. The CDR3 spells CASKYSGSSYEQYF.

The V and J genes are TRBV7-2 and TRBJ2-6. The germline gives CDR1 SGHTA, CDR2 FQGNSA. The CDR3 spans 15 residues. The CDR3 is CASTHTPSGANVLTF.

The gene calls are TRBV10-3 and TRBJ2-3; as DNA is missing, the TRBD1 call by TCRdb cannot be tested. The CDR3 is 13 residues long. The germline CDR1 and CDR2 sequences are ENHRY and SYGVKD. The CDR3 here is CAISLGTSDTQYF.